These T cell receptor beta chains were read from a single sample in a study of T-cell memory formation after mild COVID-19. TCRdb analysed the 5' RACE reads with MiXCR anew, one entry per CDR3 protein. Here the sample spans 350,000 or so distinct CDR3 sequences, around 20% being singletons. The sample comprised PBMCs or a T cell subset sorted from them (not recorded which). These receptors were obtained from an adult woman who had mild COVID-19 (a few samples of this study predate the infection). Cell type and time point are not known. Each CDR3 is given with its conserved first and last residue. A D gene is named only where the DNA matches it firmly. Size is omitted from some rows. Given values are once, few, many or a class for expanded clones.

D gene	clone size	V gene	J gene	CDR3 DNA	CDR3 protein
NA	NA	TRBV18	TRBJ2-3	TGTGCCAGCTCACCACAACGGGCCTCGGGTCCTGATACGCAGTATTTT	CASSPQRASGPDTQYF
TRBD1	many	TRBV12-3/TRBV12-4	TRBJ2-4	TGTGCCAGCAGTTCCCGGACAGGGGACCTAGCCAAAAACATTCAGTACTTC	CASSSRTGDLAKNIQYF
NA	few	TRBV3-1	TRBJ2-5	TGTGCCGCGAGCTACGTGGAGACCCAGTACTTC	CAASYVETQYF
TRBD1	many	TRBV7-2	TRBJ2-1	TGTGCCAGCAGCTCCCGGACAGGGGGCCTTATAGATGAGCAGTTCTTC	CASSSRTGGLIDEQFF
NA	NA	TRBV7-3	TRBJ2-1	TGTGCCAGCAGCTTAATGCTGGGCAATGAGCAGTTCTTC	CASSLMLGNEQFF
NA	many	TRBV18	TRBJ1-2	TGTGCCAGCTCACCAGTGAGTTTCCCCCAGGAGTATGGCTACACCTTC	CASSPVSFPQEYGYTF
TRBD2	few	TRBV7-2	TRBJ2-1	TGTGCCAGCAGCTTACTTCACCCTAGCGGGAGGGGAGGGGCGTATGAGCAGTTCTTC	CASSLLHPSGRGGAYEQFF
NA	NA	TRBV7-9	TRBJ2-7	TGTGCCAGCAGCTTAGATAGTCTTCTATACGAGCAGTACTTC	CASSLDSLLYEQYF
NA	few	TRBV20-1	TRBJ2-5	TGCAGTGCTAGAGTAATACTCGGCCAAGAGACCCAGTACTTC	CSARVILGQETQYF
NA	NA	TRBV4-1	TRBJ1-2	TGCGCCAGCAGCCAAGCCTTGGACCTCTACCTCTATGGCTACACCTTC	CASSQALDLYLYGYTF
TRBD1	NA	TRBV30	TRBJ2-7	TGTGCCTGGAGTGTAGGGACAGGGGGCTACGAGCAGTACTTC	CAWSVGTGGYEQYF
NA	NA	TRBV15	TRBJ1-2	TGTGCCACCAGCAGAGATAAACCCCCCCGGGGGTTCTATGGCTACACCTTC	CATSRDKPPRGFYGYTF
TRBD2	NA	TRBV7-6	TRBJ2-1	TGTGCCAGCAGCATAGGACTAGCGGGAGGGCCTAGCTCCTACAATGAGCAGTTCTTC	CASSIGLAGGPSSYNEQFF
NA	NA	TRBV6-1	TRBJ2-4	TGTGCCAGCAGGCCGACTAGTTGGGCCATTCAGTACTTC	CASRPTSWAIQYF
NA	once	TRBV6-9	TRBJ1-6	TGTGCCAGCCTGCTTCGAGGACCCCTCCACTTT	CASLLRGPLHF
NA	NA	TRBV2	TRBJ1-5	TGTGCCAGCAGTGCAGGGTCCAACAATCAGCCCCAGCATTTT	CASSAGSNNQPQHF
TRBD2	few	TRBV11-2	TRBJ2-1	TGTGCCAGCAGCCCCCTACTAGCGGGAGGAGAGCAGTTCTTC	CASSPLLAGGEQFF
NA	NA	TRBV21-1	TRBJ2-1	TGTGCCAGCAGCAGGCTAGGTAATGGGCAGTTCTTC	CASSRLGNGQFF
NA	few	TRBV7-8	TRBJ1-1	TGTGCCAGCAGCTGGGGTTGGGACACTGAAGCTTTCTTT	CASSWGWDTEAFF
NA	NA	TRBV11-2	TRBJ2-5	TGTGCCAGCAGCTTAGATTATTTATGGGAGACCCAGTACTTC	CASSLDYLWETQYF
TRBD2	NA	TRBV12-3/TRBV12-4	TRBJ2-1	TGTGCCAGCAGTTTAAGCGCGGGGGACCAGTTCTTC	CASSLSAGDQFF
NA	many	TRBV5-5	TRBJ2-7	TGTGCCAGCAGCGGCGGTTCCTACGAGCAGTACTTC	CASSGGSYEQYF